These T cell receptor beta chains were read from a single sample in a study of blood T cell repertoires in COVID-19. Sequencing was performed with immunoSEQ multiplex PCR; in TCRdb, only in-frame clones are kept and a portion is missing. This sample yields hundreds of thousands of clones, of which roughly 89% are seen a single time; approximately 9% belongs to the top ten. The sequenced sample consisted of PBMCs or T cells enriched from blood (not recorded which). Receptors were obtained from a woman aged 18-30 years who had recovered from COVID-19. CDR3s include the opening cysteine and the closing phenylalanine or tryptophan. Fields, in order: J gene, V gene, D gene, clone size, CDR3 protein, CDR3 DNA. The D gene is left open where the match is weak. Clone size is stated in some rows and not others, as once, few, many or a class when expanded.

j_call: TRBJ2-3; v_call: TRBV7-2; d_call: TRBD2; clone_size: -; cdr3_aa: CASSSRAGGPTDTQYF; cdr3_nt: TGTGCCAGCAGCTCGAGAGCGGGAGGGCCCACAGATACGCAGTATTTT
j_call: TRBJ2-3; v_call: TRBV5-1; d_call: TRBD2; clone_size: -; cdr3_aa: CASSLLGGGISTDTQYF; cdr3_nt: TGCGCCAGCAGCTTGCTTGGCGGGGGTATTAGCACAGATACGCAGTATTTT
j_call: TRBJ2-3; v_call: TRBV5-4; d_call: TRBD2; clone_size: -; cdr3_aa: CASSPTTQRGGTDTQYF; cdr3_nt: TGTGCCAGCAGCCCAACCACCCAGCGGGGGGGCACAGATACGCAGTATTTT
j_call: TRBJ1-6; v_call: TRBV11-2; d_call: -; clone_size: -; cdr3_aa: CASSDSQGSPLHF; cdr3_nt: TGTGCCAGCAGCGATTCACAGGGCTCACCCCTCCACTTT
j_call: TRBJ1-6; v_call: TRBV4-3; d_call: TRBD1; clone_size: -; cdr3_aa: CASSQETGFNSPLHF; cdr3_nt: TGCGCCAGCAGCCAAGAGACAGGGTTCAATTCACCCCTCCACTTT
j_call: TRBJ1-2; v_call: TRBV5-1; d_call: -; clone_size: once; cdr3_aa: CASSPEGNYGYTF; cdr3_nt: TGCGCCAGCAGCCCGGAGGGGAACTATGGCTACACCTTC
j_call: TRBJ1-2; v_call: TRBV5-1; d_call: TRBD1; clone_size: -; cdr3_aa: CASSPVVGGHGYTF; cdr3_nt: TGCGCCAGCAGCCCTGTTGTAGGGGGCCATGGCTACACCTTC
j_call: TRBJ1-5; v_call: TRBV3-1/TRBV3-2; d_call: TRBD1; clone_size: -; cdr3_aa: CASSQDYRGHQPQHF; cdr3_nt: TGTGCCAGCAGCCAAGATTACAGGGGGCATCAGCCCCAGCATTTT
j_call: TRBJ1-4; v_call: TRBV7-2; d_call: -; clone_size: -; cdr3_aa: CASSLNGGTANEKLFF; cdr3_nt: TGTGCCAGCAGCTTAAACGGAGGGACTGCTAATGAAAAACTGTTTTTT
j_call: TRBJ1-2; v_call: TRBV27; d_call: -; clone_size: -; cdr3_aa: CASSFGQFYGYTF; cdr3_nt: TGTGCCAGCAGTTTTGGGCAGTTCTATGGCTACACCTTC
j_call: TRBJ1-6; v_call: TRBV27; d_call: TRBD1; clone_size: -; cdr3_aa: CASSLRTGDNSPLHF; cdr3_nt: TGTGCCAGCAGTCTCCGGACAGGGGATAATTCACCCCTCCACTTT
j_call: TRBJ2-7; v_call: TRBV27; d_call: TRBD2; clone_size: once; cdr3_aa: CASSLSTSGLDEQYF; cdr3_nt: TGTGCCAGCAGTTTGAGTACTAGCGGTCTCGACGAGCAGTACTTC
j_call: TRBJ2-1; v_call: TRBV5-4; d_call: TRBD2; clone_size: -; cdr3_aa: CASSWEGQGTMDEQFF; cdr3_nt: TGTGCCAGCAGCTGGGAGGGCCAGGGAACTATGGATGAGCAGTTCTTC
j_call: TRBJ2-3; v_call: TRBV6-6; d_call: TRBD2; clone_size: -; cdr3_aa: CASNYVAGVRDTQYF; cdr3_nt: TGTGCCAGCAATTACGTAGCGGGGGTGAGAGATACGCAGTATTTT
j_call: TRBJ1-5; v_call: TRBV12-3/TRBV12-4; d_call: -; clone_size: -; cdr3_aa: CASRPGESQPQHF; cdr3_nt: TGTGCCAGCAGGCCAGGGGAAAGTCAGCCCCAGCATTTT
j_call: TRBJ1-1; v_call: TRBV4-1; d_call: TRBD1; clone_size: -; cdr3_aa: CASSQGVGQGNSPRGPPRAAFF; cdr3_nt: TGCGCCAGCAGCCAAGGGGTTGGACAGGGAAATAGCCCTCGGGGCCCACCCAGGGCAGCTTTCTTT
j_call: TRBJ2-3; v_call: TRBV5-1; d_call: -; clone_size: -; cdr3_aa: CASSPPREAGTDTQYF; cdr3_nt: TGCGCCAGCAGCCCACCCAGGGAGGCCGGCACAGATACGCAGTATTTT
j_call: TRBJ2-1; v_call: TRBV4-1; d_call: TRBD2; clone_size: -; cdr3_aa: CASSQVLSGGDNEQFF; cdr3_nt: TGCGCCAGCAGCCAAGTTCTTAGCGGGGGAGACAATGAGCAGTTCTTC
j_call: TRBJ1-1; v_call: TRBV7-8; d_call: -; clone_size: -; cdr3_aa: CASSLDRSSFMNTEAFF; cdr3_nt: TGTGCCAGCAGCTTAGATCGATCGAGCTTCATGAACACTGAAGCTTTCTTT
j_call: TRBJ2-5; v_call: TRBV27; d_call: TRBD2; clone_size: -; cdr3_aa: CASKDSGGGETQYF; cdr3_nt: TGTGCCAGCAAAGATAGCGGGGGTGGAGAGACCCAGTACTTC
j_call: TRBJ2-1; v_call: TRBV14; d_call: TRBD2; clone_size: -; cdr3_aa: CASSQEVTGLAGGYSSSYNEQFF; cdr3_nt: TGTGCCAGCAGCCAAGAGGTCACGGGACTAGCGGGGGGTTATTCGAGCTCCTACAATGAGCAGTTCTTC
j_call: TRBJ1-4; v_call: TRBV11-2; d_call: TRBD1; clone_size: -; cdr3_aa: CASSLRVGQVPKLFF; cdr3_nt: TGTGCCAGCAGCTTAAGGGTGGGACAGGTACCAAAACTGTTTTTT
j_call: TRBJ2-5; v_call: TRBV7-8; d_call: TRBD2; clone_size: -; cdr3_aa: CASSPSPSGWRGETQYF; cdr3_nt: TGTGCCAGCAGCCCTAGCCCTAGCGGGTGGAGGGGGGAGACCCAGTACTTC
j_call: TRBJ1-6; v_call: TRBV27; d_call: -; clone_size: -; cdr3_aa: CASSPGRGVGSPLHF; cdr3_nt: TGTGCCAGCAGTCCGGGACGGGGGGTGGGTTCACCCCTCCACTTT
j_call: TRBJ2-3; v_call: TRBV5-4; d_call: -; clone_size: -; cdr3_aa: CASSLGADTQYF; cdr3_nt: TGTGCCAGCAGCCTCGGGGCAGATACGCAGTATTTT
j_call: TRBJ2-5; v_call: TRBV24-1; d_call: TRBD1; clone_size: -; cdr3_aa: CATSEGPGGSRETQYF; cdr3_nt: TGTGCCACCAGTGAGGGTCCAGGGGGCTCAAGGGAGACCCAGTACTTC
j_call: TRBJ1-1; v_call: TRBV11-2; d_call: -; clone_size: -; cdr3_aa: CASSLVGLRVKAFF; cdr3_nt: TGTGCCAGCAGCTTAGTAGGGTTGCGGGTCAAAGCTTTCTTT
j_call: TRBJ2-2; v_call: TRBV5-6; d_call: -; clone_size: -; cdr3_aa: CASSLELAGELFF; cdr3_nt: TGTGCCAGCAGCTTGGAACTAGCCGGGGAGCTGTTTTTT
j_call: TRBJ2-7; v_call: TRBV18; d_call: TRBD2; clone_size: -; cdr3_aa: CASSPSVGGSEQYF; cdr3_nt: TGTGCCAGCTCACCAAGCGTTGGCGGGAGCGAGCAGTACTTC
j_call: TRBJ2-7; v_call: TRBV6-5; d_call: TRBD2; clone_size: -; cdr3_aa: CASQTSGFSYEQYF; cdr3_nt: TGTGCCAGCCAGACTAGCGGGTTCTCCTACGAGCAGTACTTC
j_call: TRBJ1-4; v_call: TRBV5-4; d_call: -; clone_size: -; cdr3_aa: CASSYKQGSNEKLFF; cdr3_nt: TGTGCCAGCAGCTATAAACAGGGTTCTAATGAAAAACTGTTTTTT
j_call: TRBJ2-1; v_call: TRBV28; d_call: TRBD2; clone_size: -; cdr3_aa: CASSSAGGELNNEQFF; cdr3_nt: TGTGCCAGCAGTTCCGCGGGGGGCGAGTTGAACAATGAGCAGTTCTTC
j_call: TRBJ2-3; v_call: TRBV5-4; d_call: -; clone_size: -; cdr3_aa: CASSPLWRIESTDTQYF; cdr3_nt: TGTGCCAGCAGCCCCCTATGGCGGATCGAAAGCACAGATACGCAGTATTTT
j_call: TRBJ1-1; v_call: TRBV5-1; d_call: -; clone_size: -; cdr3_aa: CASSFAASNTEAFF; cdr3_nt: TGCGCCAGCAGCTTTGCGGCCAGTAACACTGAAGCTTTCTTT
j_call: TRBJ2-3; v_call: TRBV11-2; d_call: -; clone_size: -; cdr3_aa: CASSQGTSPTDTQYF; cdr3_nt: TGTGCCAGCAGCCAAGGTACTAGCCCCACAGATACGCAGTATTTT
j_call: TRBJ2-3; v_call: TRBV28; d_call: TRBD1; clone_size: -; cdr3_aa: CASSQDRGEQYF; cdr3_nt: TGTGCCAGCAGCCAGGACAGGGGGGAGCAGTATTTT
j_call: TRBJ2-5; v_call: TRBV11-2; d_call: -; clone_size: -; cdr3_aa: CASSLDWAGLQTQYF; cdr3_nt: TGTGCCAGCAGCTTAGATTGGGCGGGATTACAGACCCAGTACTTC
j_call: TRBJ1-6; v_call: TRBV15; d_call: -; clone_size: -; cdr3_aa: CATSSPTDRSSYNSPLHF; cdr3_nt: TGTGCCACCAGCAGCCCCACCGACCGGAGCTCCTATAATTCACCCCTCCACTTT
j_call: TRBJ2-2; v_call: TRBV9; d_call: -; clone_size: -; cdr3_aa: CASSRGEGTGELFF; cdr3_nt: TGTGCCAGCAGCAGGGGGGAGGGCACCGGGGAGCTGTTTTTT
j_call: TRBJ2-5; v_call: TRBV7-2; d_call: TRBD2; clone_size: -; cdr3_aa: CASSLEGLAGGQETQYF; cdr3_nt: TGTGCCAGCAGCTTAGAGGGACTAGCGGGGGGCCAAGAGACCCAGTACTTC
j_call: TRBJ2-7; v_call: TRBV27; d_call: TRBD2; clone_size: -; cdr3_aa: CASSPGTSGSYEQYF; cdr3_nt: TGTGCCAGCAGTCCCGGGACTAGCGGGAGTTACGAGCAGTACTTC
j_call: TRBJ2-3; v_call: TRBV12-5; d_call: -; clone_size: -; cdr3_aa: CASGFSPGARPDTQYF; cdr3_nt: TGTGCTAGTGGTTTCTCACCAGGGGCCCGCCCAGATACGCAGTATTTT
j_call: TRBJ1-1; v_call: TRBV2; d_call: -; clone_size: -; cdr3_aa: CASSRSWANTEAFF; cdr3_nt: TGTGCCAGCAGCCGCAGCTGGGCAAACACTGAAGCTTTCTTT